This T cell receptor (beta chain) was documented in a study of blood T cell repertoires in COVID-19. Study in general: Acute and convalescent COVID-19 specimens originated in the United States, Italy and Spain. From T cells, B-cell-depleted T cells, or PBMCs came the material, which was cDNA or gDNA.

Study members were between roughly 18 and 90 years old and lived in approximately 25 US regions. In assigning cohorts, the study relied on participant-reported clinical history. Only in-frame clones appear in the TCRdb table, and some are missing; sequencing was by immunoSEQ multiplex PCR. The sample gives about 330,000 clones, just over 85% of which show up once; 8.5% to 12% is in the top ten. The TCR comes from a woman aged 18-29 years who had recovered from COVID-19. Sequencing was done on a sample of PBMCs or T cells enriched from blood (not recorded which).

Here the CDR3 reads CASKLGLAGEQYF. In DNA, the CDR3 is TGTGCCAGCAAACTGGGACTAGCAGGAGAGCAGTACTTC. The chain uses TRBV27 and TRBJ2-7, with 9 bases aligning to TRBD2. V gave up 7 bases and J gave up 7 bases; unmatched junction bases: 8. The CDR3 has 13 amino acids. Germline V CDR1 and CDR2: MNHEY, SMNVEV (reference sequence).